One and the same sample provided the 18 T cell receptor beta chains below, sequenced in a study of early T cells in non-severe SARS-CoV-2 infection. A single record per CDR3 protein comes from TCRdb applying MiXCR to the 5' RACE reads. The data hold 25,000 to 35,000 distinct CDR3 sequences, with approximately 5% observed a single time. Sequencing input: whole blood. The receptors here all came from an adult who was a healthcare worker with PCR-confirmed SARS-CoV-2 infection or an uninfected control (not recorded which).

This clonotype was seen repeatedly, ten times or more. V usage is TRBV7-2 and J usage is TRBJ2-3, with D tentatively TRBD1 or TRBD2 (5 bases each). V was pared by 6 bases and J by 1 base, with 14 bases between. The CDR3 loop spans 15 amino acids. From germline, CDR1 is SGHTA and CDR2 FQGNSA. In DNA, the CDR3 is TGTGCCAGCAGTGCAGGGAGCTGGGGCACAGATACGCAGTATTTT. Protein sequence: CASSAGSWGTDTQYF.

This clonotype was recorded at least ten times. This chain uses TRBV7-2 with TRBJ2-3; D remains unclear. The V gene lost 6 bases and the J gene lost 0 bases, with 10 bases spanning the gap. This CDR3 contains 14 residues. Germline values: CDR1 SGHTA, CDR2 FQGNSA. The CDR3 DNA is TGTGCCAGCAGACCAGATCCGAGCACAGATACGCAGTATTTT. Amino acids: CASRPDPSTDTQYF. Based on the CDR3 plus reference TRBV7-2 and TRBJ2-3, the full variable domain is GAGVSQSPSNKVTEKGKDVELRCDPISGHTALYWYRQSLGQGLEFLIYFQGNSAPDKSGLPSDRFSAERTGGSVSTLTIQRTQQEDSAVYLCASRPDPSTDTQYFGPGTRLTVL.

V usage is TRBV20-1 and J usage is TRBJ1-2; 7 bases are shared with TRBD1. The CDR3 runs 12 residues. Looked up from germline, CDR1 is DFQATT and CDR2 is SNEGSKA (reference sequence). V lost 5 bases and J lost 6; bases outside the gene matches: 6. The CDR3 coding sequence is TGCAGTGCTCCTACAGGGGATGATGGCTACACCTTC. This codes for CSAPTGDDGYTF.

In its sample, this clonotype was seen many times. In DNA, the CDR3 is TGTGCCAGCAGCTTGGATACCGGGGGTTCCAATCAGCCCCAGCATTTT. Residues: CASSLDTGGSNQPQHF. The chain is built from TRBV11-2 and TRBJ1-5, with a tentative D call TRBD1 (5 bases). CDR1 is SGHAT, CDR2 FQNNGV, per germline. CDR3 length: 16 residues. Trimming shortened V by 3 bases and J by 3 bases, and 15 bases separated the two germline ends.

The rearrangement links TRBV9 to TRBJ2-5, with D perhaps assigned TRBD1 or TRBD2 (5 bases each). CDR3 size: 16 residues. Per germline, CDR1 SGDLS and CDR2 YYNGEE. V shed 2 bases and J shed 4 bases, with 18 bases lying between them. This CDR3 reads CASSVSAGTHAETQYF. The CDR3 DNA follows: TGTGCCAGCAGCGTGTCAGCCGGGACCCATGCAGAGACCCAGTACTTC. Looking up the rest from reference TRBV9 and TRBJ2-5 gives the full variable domain: DSGVTQTPKHLITATGQRVTLRCSPRSGDLSVYWYQQSLDQGLQFLIQYYNGEERAKGNILERFSAQQFPDLHSELNLSSLELGDSALYFCASSVSAGTHAETQYFGPGTRLLVL.

This clonotype was counted many times. V and J are TRBV10-3 and TRBJ2-7; 9 positions match TRBD1. With 0 bases clipped from V and 5 bases from J, the junction kept 5 bases outside the gene matches. The CDR3 extends over 15 amino acids. Germline lookup yields CDR1 ENHRY and CDR2 SYGVKD. CDR3 residues: CAISESQDRGHEQYF. DNA of the CDR3: TGTGCCATCAGTGAGTCTCAGGACAGGGGCCACGAGCAGTACTTC.

The sample holds many counts of this clonotype. The chain has TRBV2 and TRBJ2-1; a weak D match, TRBD2 (6 bases). Germline V gene data show CDR1 as SNHLY and CDR2 as FYNNEI. V was shortened by 6 bases and J by 4 bases, with 16 bases between the two germline ends. This CDR3 contains 15 residues. In DNA, the CDR3 is TGTGCCAGCAGGACCGGGGGTGGGTCTTACAATGAGCAGTTCTTC. It codes for CASRTGGGSYNEQFF.

This clonotype was counted many times. This chain connects TRBV10-2 to TRBJ1-2; D is unresolved. With 7 bases removed from V and 0 bases from J, the gap between germline ends came to 15 bases. Germline V gene data show CDR1 as WSHSY and CDR2 as SAAADI. The CDR3 spans 15 residues. The CDR3 here is CASMGGQGSNYGYTF. For the CDR3, the DNA is TGCGCCAGCATGGGTGGGCAAGGATCTAACTATGGCTACACCTTC.

This clonotype was detected a few times. The J gene is TRBJ2-1, the V gene TRBV10-3; D unresolved. The V gene's germline CDR1 is ENHRY and CDR2 SYGVKD. The V end was cut by 0 bases, the J end by 4 bases, with 7 bases between. This CDR3 contains 14 residues. The CDR3 reads CAISESTEYNEQFF. DNA for the CDR3: TGTGCCATCAGTGAGTCGACCGAATACAATGAGCAGTTCTTC.

This clonotype was picked up many times. This chain connects TRBV5-1 to TRBJ2-3, with D perhaps TRBD1 (6 bases). V gave up 4 bases and J gave up 1 base, with 10 bases separating them. Germline V gene sequence: CDR1 SGHRS, CDR2 YFSETQ. This CDR3 is built from 14 residues. The CDR3 DNA is TGCGCCAGCAGCACGGGACATCGCACAGATACGCAGTATTTT. Its protein is CASSTGHRTDTQYF.

The rearrangement uses TRBV5-8 and TRBJ1-5; D remains ambiguous. Trimming stripped 4 bases from V and 0 bases from J, with 14 bases between. The V gene's germline CDR1 is SGHTS and CDR2 YDEGEE. The CDR3 runs 16 residues. The CDR3 loop reads CASSNFGVHSNQPQHF. The CDR3 bases are TGTGCCAGCAGCAATTTTGGGGTGCATAGCAATCAGCCCCAGCATTTT.

This clonotype was found many times. This chain connects TRBV3-1 to TRBJ1-3; TRBD1 might be the D (6 bases). The CDR3 runs 14 residues. Trimming took 6 bases from V and 1 from J, leaving 10 bases between them. Looked up from germline, CDR1 is LGHDT and CDR2 is YNNKEL (reference sequence). This chain's CDR3 is CASRRTVSGNTIYF. For the CDR3, the DNA is TGTGCCAGCAGACGGACAGTGTCTGGAAACACCATATATTTT.

The chain uses TRBV20-1 and TRBJ1-6; D unclear. With 0 bases removed from V and 13 bases from J, the gap between germline ends came to 10 bases. The CDR3 spans 12 residues. CDR1 is DFQATT, CDR2 SNEGSKA, per germline (reference sequence). Here the CDR3 DNA reads TGCAGTGCTAGAGATCAAGGCGGGCCCCTCCACTTT. Translating it yields CSARDQGGPLHF.

This clonotype was seen repeatedly, ten times or more. The chain has TRBV19 and TRBJ1-2; D not certain. V was pared by 2 bases and J by 4 bases, with 14 bases between. CDR1 LNHDA and CDR2 SQIVND come from the germline V gene (reference sequence). The CDR3 extends over 15 amino acids. The CDR3 nucleotides are TGTGCCAGTAGTATACGGGAATCGAGCAGCTATGGCTACACCTTC. It specifies CASSIRESSSYGYTF.

The sample holds many counts of this clonotype. The chain links TRBV6-2 or TRBV6-3 to TRBJ2-7; no clear D. This CDR3 is built from 14 residues. V lost 0 bases, J lost 0 bases, and 6 bases lay in between. From germline, CDR1 is MNHEY and CDR2 SVGEGT. This CDR3 is CASSYSGSSYEQYF. In DNA form, the CDR3 reads TGTGCCAGCAGTTACTCGGGCAGCTCCTACGAGCAGTACTTC.

The sample holds many counts of this clonotype. The V gene is TRBV14, the J gene TRBJ2-5; D is possibly TRBD1 (6 bases). Germline CDR1 SGHDN, CDR2 FVKESK. Trimming stripped 0 bases from V and 7 bases from J, with 18 bases between. The length of the CDR3 is 16 residues. The CDR3 is CASSQEAETGRGTQYF. The CDR3 nucleotides read TGTGCCAGCAGCCAAGAGGCTGAGACAGGCCGCGGGACCCAGTACTTC.

This clonotype was detected ten times or more. V usage is TRBV29-1 and J usage is TRBJ2-5, with D possibly matching TRBD1 (5 bases). The length of the CDR3 is 12 residues. V was cut by 4 bases and J by 2 bases, with 8 bases left in between. Germline values: CDR1 SQVTM, CDR2 ANQGSEA. The CDR3 DNA reads as TGCAGCGTTGCGCAGGGACAAGAGACCCAGTACTTC. Translating it yields CSVAQGQETQYF.

This clonotype was found many times. The chain employs TRBV10-1 and TRBJ2-5; the D is unclear. CDR3 length: 10 amino acids. Germline V gene data show CDR1 as WNHNN and CDR2 as SYGVQD (reference sequence). V shed 7 bases and J shed 1 base, with 1 base lying between them. CDR3: CASTQETQYF. The DNA for the CDR3 is TGCGCCAGCACCCAAGAGACCCAGTACTTC.